The rows below give T cell receptor beta chains drawn from one sample of a study of T cells after yellow fever vaccination. Each CDR3 protein gets one entry after TCRdb re-called the 5' RACE reads with MiXCR. The profile shows approximately 170,000 distinct CDR3 sequences, approximately 10% of them singletons. The sequences come from CD8+ T cells sorted from PBMCs, collected 15 days after the yellow fever booster vaccination. These receptors were obtained from a man younger than 35 who received the YFV17D yellow fever vaccine. CDR3s include the opening cysteine and the closing phenylalanine or tryptophan. D genes are given only for firm matches. Clone size is stated in some rows and not others, as once, few, many or a class when expanded.

v_call: TRBV5-1
j_call: TRBJ1-1
clone_size: .
d_call: .
cdr3_aa: CASSLSRTSMNTEAFF
cdr3_nt: TGCGCCAGCAGCTTGAGTCGGACTTCAATGAACACTGAAGCTTTCTTT

v_call: TRBV4-1
j_call: TRBJ2-2
clone_size: few
d_call: .
cdr3_aa: CASSQLEGQELFF
cdr3_nt: TGCGCCAGCAGCCAACTGGAGGGACAGGAGCTGTTTTTT

v_call: TRBV5-1
j_call: TRBJ1-1
clone_size: few
d_call: .
cdr3_aa: CASSLRRGSTEAFF
cdr3_nt: TGCGCCAGCAGCTTGCGAAGGGGTAGTACTGAAGCTTTCTTT

v_call: TRBV11-1
j_call: TRBJ1-1
clone_size: few
d_call: .
cdr3_aa: CASSLVGGATEAFF
cdr3_nt: TGTGCCAGCAGCCTAGTAGGCGGGGCCACTGAAGCTTTCTTT

v_call: TRBV7-2
j_call: TRBJ2-5
clone_size: few
d_call: .
cdr3_aa: CASSFGQGLKETQYF
cdr3_nt: TGTGCCAGCAGCTTTGGGCAGGGCCTAAAAGAGACCCAGTACTTC

v_call: TRBV5-1
j_call: TRBJ2-2
clone_size: .
d_call: .
cdr3_aa: CASREGSGELFF
cdr3_nt: TGCGCCAGCAGGGAGGGGTCCGGGGAGCTGTTTTTT

v_call: TRBV29-1
j_call: TRBJ2-1
clone_size: few
d_call: .
cdr3_aa: CSVDTGGFF
cdr3_nt: TGCAGCGTTGACACGGGCGGGTTCTTC

v_call: TRBV4-1
j_call: TRBJ1-1
clone_size: few
d_call: .
cdr3_aa: CASASFRGAERDTEAFF
cdr3_nt: TGCGCCAGCGCTTCGTTTCGGGGGGCGGAGAGGGACACTGAAGCTTTCTTT

v_call: TRBV4-1
j_call: TRBJ2-1
clone_size: .
d_call: TRBD1
cdr3_aa: CASSQEAGGWEQFF
cdr3_nt: TGCGCCAGCAGCCAAGAAGCAGGGGGCTGGGAGCAGTTCTTC

v_call: TRBV20-1
j_call: TRBJ1-1
clone_size: few
d_call: .
cdr3_aa: CSARENFRDELAEAFF
cdr3_nt: TGCAGTGCTAGAGAAAACTTCAGGGACGAACTCGCTGAAGCTTTCTTT

v_call: TRBV11-2
j_call: TRBJ2-2
clone_size: few
d_call: .
cdr3_aa: CASSLDGWGRKSGWELFF
cdr3_nt: TGTGCCAGCAGCTTAGACGGTTGGGGACGGAAAAGTGGTTGGGAGCTGTTTTTT

v_call: TRBV29-1
j_call: TRBJ2-3
clone_size: few
d_call: .
cdr3_aa: CSAAGPQGIQYF
cdr3_nt: TGCAGCGCGGCCGGGCCTCAGGGGATACAGTATTTT

v_call: TRBV25-1
j_call: TRBJ2-1
clone_size: many
d_call: .
cdr3_aa: CASSEGMQGGEQFF
cdr3_nt: TGTGCCAGCAGTGAAGGTATGCAGGGTGGTGAGCAGTTCTTC

v_call: TRBV4-3
j_call: TRBJ2-3
clone_size: few
d_call: .
cdr3_aa: CASSQDRRGRGMGTQYF
cdr3_nt: TGCGCCAGCAGCCAAGATCGAAGGGGCAGGGGTATGGGTACGCAGTATTTT

v_call: TRBV4-3
j_call: TRBJ2-1
clone_size: .
d_call: TRBD2
cdr3_aa: CASSQPTTSGGAVEQFF
cdr3_nt: TGCGCCAGCAGCCAACCAACGACTAGCGGGGGGGCCGTTGAGCAGTTCTTC

v_call: TRBV6-5
j_call: TRBJ2-1
clone_size: few
d_call: .
cdr3_aa: CASGGSGSYNEQFF
cdr3_nt: TGTGCCAGCGGTGGCTCAGGCTCCTACAATGAGCAGTTCTTC

v_call: TRBV5-6
j_call: TRBJ2-1
clone_size: few
d_call: TRBD2
cdr3_aa: CASSFGGAVNEQFF
cdr3_nt: TGTGCCAGCAGCTTCGGGGGGGCCGTCAATGAGCAGTTCTTC

v_call: TRBV29-1
j_call: TRBJ2-5
clone_size: .
d_call: .
cdr3_aa: CSVEEGPGLQETQYF
cdr3_nt: TGCAGCGTTGAGGAGGGGCCAGGCCTACAAGAGACCCAGTACTTC

v_call: TRBV7-9
j_call: TRBJ1-4
clone_size: few
d_call: TRBD1
cdr3_aa: CASSSGQATNEKLFF
cdr3_nt: TGTGCCAGCAGTTCCGGACAGGCGACTAATGAAAAACTGTTTTTT

v_call: TRBV18
j_call: TRBJ2-2
clone_size: many
d_call: .
cdr3_aa: CASSPGVRQKIAGELFF
cdr3_nt: TGTGCCAGCTCACCAGGGGTAAGACAGAAGATTGCCGGGGAGCTGTTTTTT

v_call: TRBV4-1
j_call: TRBJ2-2
clone_size: few
d_call: .
cdr3_aa: CASSQVRASGELFF
cdr3_nt: TGCGCCAGCAGCCAAGTCCGCGCGTCAGGGGAGCTGTTTTTT

v_call: TRBV2
j_call: TRBJ1-5
clone_size: .
d_call: .
cdr3_aa: CATRGRGHQPQHF
cdr3_nt: TGTGCAACCCGGGGGAGAGGCCATCAGCCCCAGCATTTT

v_call: TRBV7-2
j_call: TRBJ2-7
clone_size: few
d_call: TRBD2
cdr3_aa: CASSRTSGGEEEQYF
cdr3_nt: TGTGCCAGCAGCCGGACTAGCGGGGGGGAGGAAGAGCAGTACTTC

v_call: TRBV12-3/TRBV12-4
j_call: TRBJ1-5
clone_size: .
d_call: .
cdr3_aa: CASSFSQLNQPQHF
cdr3_nt: TGTGCCAGCAGTTTCAGTCAGCTCAATCAGCCCCAGCATTTT

v_call: TRBV24-1
j_call: TRBJ2-5
clone_size: .
d_call: .
cdr3_aa: CATSDSRDTLPNWTQYF
cdr3_nt: TGTGCCACCAGTGACTCCCGGGACACTCTACCTAATTGGACCCAGTACTTC

v_call: TRBV5-1
j_call: TRBJ1-2
clone_size: .
d_call: TRBD1
cdr3_aa: CASSPGTGGLKYGYTF
cdr3_nt: TGCGCCAGCAGCCCAGGGACAGGGGGCCTCAAATATGGCTACACCTTC

v_call: TRBV24-1
j_call: TRBJ1-2
clone_size: .
d_call: .
cdr3_aa: CATSDRTDPYGYTF
cdr3_nt: TGTGCCACCAGTGATAGGACGGATCCGTATGGCTACACCTTC

v_call: TRBV4-3
j_call: TRBJ2-7
clone_size: .
d_call: .
cdr3_aa: CASSQVFRRSSYEQYF
cdr3_nt: TGCGCCAGCAGCCAAGTATTCCGGAGGAGCTCCTACGAGCAGTACTTC

v_call: TRBV11-2
j_call: TRBJ2-5
clone_size: many
d_call: TRBD2
cdr3_aa: CASSLGGGLWETQYF
cdr3_nt: TGTGCCAGCAGCTTAGGGGGGGGACTCTGGGAGACCCAGTACTTC

v_call: TRBV7-6
j_call: TRBJ2-3
clone_size: few
d_call: TRBD2
cdr3_aa: CASSDLAGGPGAQYF
cdr3_nt: TGTGCCAGCAGCGATCTAGCGGGGGGGCCTGGGGCGCAGTATTTT

v_call: TRBV18
j_call: TRBJ2-7
clone_size: few
d_call: .
cdr3_aa: CASSPRSSDEQYF
cdr3_nt: TGTGCCAGCTCACCACGATCGTCCGACGAGCAGTACTTC

v_call: TRBV5-1
j_call: TRBJ1-3
clone_size: .
d_call: .
cdr3_aa: CASSPTGRTSGNTIYF
cdr3_nt: TGCGCCAGCAGCCCAACGGGACGGACCTCTGGAAACACCATATATTTT

v_call: TRBV19
j_call: TRBJ1-5
clone_size: few
d_call: .
cdr3_aa: CASSPHRDNQPQHF
cdr3_nt: TGTGCCAGTAGTCCTCACAGGGACAATCAGCCCCAGCATTTT

v_call: TRBV7-2
j_call: TRBJ2-3
clone_size: few
d_call: .
cdr3_aa: CASSLAGGQDTQYF
cdr3_nt: TGTGCCAGCAGCTTAGCGGGGGGTCAAGATACGCAGTATTTT

v_call: TRBV4-3
j_call: TRBJ2-4
clone_size: .
d_call: TRBD1
cdr3_aa: CASSHGTVPKNIQYF
cdr3_nt: TGCGCCAGCAGCCATGGGACAGTCCCTAAAAACATTCAGTACTTC

v_call: TRBV7-9
j_call: TRBJ1-2
clone_size: few
d_call: TRBD1
cdr3_aa: CASSTTDKGQGYGYTF
cdr3_nt: TGTGCCAGCAGCACGACGGATAAGGGACAGGGCTATGGCTACACCTTC

v_call: TRBV6-5
j_call: TRBJ2-2
clone_size: .
d_call: TRBD1
cdr3_aa: CASSYHQGVTGELFF
cdr3_nt: TGTGCCAGCAGTTACCATCAGGGGGTAACCGGGGAGCTGTTTTTT

v_call: TRBV12-5
j_call: TRBJ2-3
clone_size: .
d_call: TRBD1
cdr3_aa: CASGYLKQGTSTDTQYF
cdr3_nt: TGTGCTAGTGGTTACCTTAAACAGGGGACGAGCACAGATACGCAGTATTTT

v_call: TRBV6-2/TRBV6-3
j_call: TRBJ2-1
clone_size: few
d_call: .
cdr3_aa: CASSYSSSYNEQFF
cdr3_nt: TGTGCCAGCAGTTACTCCAGCTCCTACAATGAGCAGTTCTTC

v_call: TRBV6-2/TRBV6-3
j_call: TRBJ1-1
clone_size: .
d_call: .
cdr3_aa: CASKTGRDEAFF
cdr3_nt: TGTGCCAGCAAAACTGGGAGGGACGAAGCTTTCTTT

v_call: TRBV6-2/TRBV6-3
j_call: TRBJ1-2
clone_size: many
d_call: .
cdr3_aa: CASSYSGITSYTF
cdr3_nt: TGTGCCAGCAGTTACTCGGGCATTACGAGCTACACCTTC

v_call: TRBV6-2/TRBV6-3
j_call: TRBJ2-5
clone_size: .
d_call: TRBD2
cdr3_aa: CASSFQLAGGSLGETQYF
cdr3_nt: TGTGCCAGCAGTTTCCAACTAGCGGGGGGCTCCCTAGGGGAGACCCAGTACTTC